This T cell receptor beta chain was captured in a study of T cells in localized non-small cell lung cancer (dated by TCRdb to 2018 to 2021). Broadly, across the study: The study analyzed T cell repertoires of over 200 early-stage NSCLC patients, comparing tumors and uninvolved tumor-adjacent lungs. Of the NSCLC patients, 129 were male and around 97 were female, and the mean age was about 69 years. The cohort comprised 236 treatment-naïve NSCLC patients with resected, localized lung tumors. Beyond this particular receptor, the publication reports: A median of 57 of the top 100 tumor clones turned up in the paired uninvolved adjacent lung, and 25 to 30 of those clones also ranked among the top 100 of that same adjacent lung. Uninvolved tumor-adjacent lung showed the highest T cell clonality, higher than tumor, which suggests more focused antigenic responses in the adjacent lung. Longer overall survival was associated with higher blood T cell density, whereas shorter survival was associated with higher adjacent-lung clonality. Because multi-region tumor sequencing was not done, intratumor heterogeneity could not be ruled out. Because of the exploratory design, TCR variables were selected using unadjusted p-values without false-discovery rate correction.

At diagnosis, tumor, uninvolved tumor-adjacent lung and peripheral blood were collected and then preserved as a mix of FFPE and fresh-frozen material. CDR1 KGHSH and CDR2 LQKENI are derived from the germline V gene. The CDR3 sequence holds 16 residues, the cysteine and phenylalanine included. Just the 48-base CDR3 DNA is kept, in frame starting at base 1. Trimming takes 4 bases off V and 5 bases off J; junction bases not matched to a gene: 10. TCR beta CDR3 regions were sequenced from DNA using the immunoSEQ Assay. Per the original workflow: To compute T cell density, TCR beta template counts were normalized to usable DNA, which was estimated by amplifying housekeeping genes. Using the preseqR package, richness was estimated by extrapolating to 120,000 templates for tissue samples and 400,000 templates for PBMC samples. Clonality was defined as one minus Pielou's evenness. Tissue-enriched TCRs were identified by differential abundance testing using productive amino-acid clonotypes, minimum total count 5 and alpha 0.1. Repertoire overlap between compartments was quantified with the Jaccard Index and Morisita Overlap Index. TCR beta CDR3s were clustered by GLIPH together with public tetramer-defined viral CDR3s, and at least three viral sequences plus V-gene enrichment were required for viral motifs. The clones in this table, taken by TCRdb from immuneACCESS, are in-frame only. Not every clone is retained; where verified, under half of the shortfall comes from an unresolved V gene, and the cause of the rest is unknown. That table is the source of V, J and clone size, and D and trimming were worked out from the DNA. The sample includes 2,500 to 3,000 clones, with under 35% observed a single time. Jointly, the top ten make up 20% to 25% of the sample.

With regard to this clone: Its recognized antigen is unknown. Per-base quality was not reported, and no clone a single base away is much larger than it.

The sample here was lung tumor tissue, taken before any cancer treatment. In this chain, TRBV18 is recombined with TRBJ1-4, with TRBD1 identical over 7 junction bases. This clonotype originated in a female donor at least 60 years old with stage II squamous cell lung carcinoma. The CDR3: CASSLATPGQNEKLFF. The sequence in DNA is TGTGCCAGCTCACTCGCAACCCCGGGACAGAATGAAAAACTGTTTTTT. The CDR3, completed at both ends by the reference TRBV18 and TRBJ1-4 genes, gives the full variable domain NAGVMQNPRHLVRRRGQEARLRCSPMKGHSHVYWYRQLPEEGLKFMVYLQKENIIDESGMPKERFSAEFPKEGPSILRIQQVVRGDSAAYFCASSLATPGQNEKLFFGSGTQLSVL.